Presented here are 31 T cell receptor beta chains from one specimen sequenced in a study of blood T cell repertoires in COVID-19. Measured with immunoSEQ multiplex PCR; TCRdb has only the in-frame clones, and not every one. The sample holds 50,000 to 80,000 clones, roughly 90% seen once. Material: peripheral blood. Every receptor here comes from a woman over 75 with active COVID-19.

The V call is TRBV12-2, the J call TRBJ2-3; TRBD2 is the table's D call, not checked against the DNA. TRBV12-2 is termed a pseudogene. The length of the CDR3 is 16 residues. DNA for the CDR3: TGTGCAAGTCGCTCGACTAGCGGGAGGAGCACAGATACGCAGTATTTT. Translating it yields CASRSTSGRSTDTQYF.

The CDR3 coding sequence is TGTGCCAGCAGCAGACAGGGTCGGAACACTGAAGCTTTCTTT. Translated, it gives CASSRQGRNTEAFF. The V and J genes are TRBV6-5 and TRBJ1-1; TRBD1 matches 7 bases. The CDR3 extends over 14 amino acids. Germline CDR1 and CDR2: MNHEY and SVGAGI. With 6 bases clipped from V and 1 base from J, the junction kept 5 bases outside the gene matches.

This clone was recorded only once. V and J are TRBV6-6 and TRBJ1-2; D gene ambiguous. Germline values: CDR1 MNHNY, CDR2 SVGAGI (reference sequence). V was trimmed by 8 bases and J by 9 bases, leaving 13 bases between them. This CDR3 is built from 11 residues. CDR3 amino acids: CASVAELSYTF. In DNA, the CDR3 is TGTGCCAGCGTCGCGGAGTTGAGCTACACCTTC.

This chain connects TRBV12-3 or TRBV12-4 to TRBJ2-2; TRBD1 matches 7 bases. This CDR3 contains 13 residues. V was pared by 5 bases and J by 5 bases, with 2 bases of the junction left unmatched. The DNA for the CDR3 is TGTGCCAGCAGTGACAGGGAGACCGGGGAGCTGTTTTTT. Its translation is CASSDRETGELFF.

The chain joins TRBV29-1 to TRBJ2-1, with TRBD2 as a possible D gene (5 bases). Trimming pared 3 bases from V and 7 bases from J, leaving 19 bases between. Germline loops: CDR1 SQVTM, CDR2 ANQGSEA. The CDR3 spans 15 residues. For the CDR3, the DNA is TGCAGCGTTGATCTTCTGCTACGGGGTGGAAATGAGCAGTTCTTC. Amino acid sequence: CSVDLLLRGGNEQFF.

Written as DNA, the CDR3 is TGCGCCAGCAGCTTGGTAACGGGAGAAGATACGCAGTATTTT. It is translated as CASSLVTGEDTQYF. The chain carries TRBV5-1 and TRBJ2-3; tentatively, D is TRBD2 (6 bases). Trimming removed 0 bases from V and 5 bases from J, with 10 bases in between. CDR1 and CDR2 (germline): SGHRS, YFSETQ. This CDR3 is 14 amino acids long.

This clone was counted only a few times. The V and J genes are TRBV19 and TRBJ2-1; TRBD1 matches 8 bases. The germline V gene has CDR1 LNHDA and CDR2 SQIVND (reference sequence). The CDR3 is made up of 13 amino acids. V gave up 9 bases and J gave up 3 bases; unmatched junction bases: 4. As DNA, the CDR3 is TGTGCCAGCTCGACAGGGGTCTACAATGAGCAGTTCTTC. Its translation is CASSTGVYNEQFF. Based on the CDR3 plus reference TRBV19 and TRBJ2-1, the full variable domain is DGGITQSPKYLFRKEGQNVTLSCEQNLNHDAMYWYRQDPGQGLRLIYYSQIVNDFQKGDIAEGYSVSREKKESFPLTVTSAQKNPTAFYLCASSTGVYNEQFFGPGTRLTVL.

The rearrangement uses TRBV2 and TRBJ2-2; 10 positions match TRBD1. V was clipped by 8 bases and J by 3 bases; unmatched bases: 3. The CDR3 consists of 14 residues. Germline V gene sequence: CDR1 SNHLY, CDR2 FYNNEI. The CDR3 sequence: CASRDRGDTGELFF. DNA of the CDR3: TGTGCCAGCCGGGACAGGGGCGACACCGGGGAGCTGTTTTTT.

Here the CDR3 reads CASSRPGGIFTDTQYF. Written as DNA, the CDR3 is TGTGCCAGCAGCAGACCGGGGGGGATCTTCACAGATACGCAGTATTTT. The chain recombines TRBV27 with TRBJ2-3; 8 bases align to TRBD2. This CDR3 spans 16 amino acids. The germline V gene has CDR1 MNHEY and CDR2 SMNVEV (reference sequence). J was trimmed by 2 bases and V by 6 bases; bases with no gene match: 10.

This clone appeared a few times. This chain connects TRBV5-1 to TRBJ1-1, with TRBD1 matching over 10 bases. Germline-derived CDR1 and CDR2 are SGHRS and YFSETQ. The CDR3 loop spans 14 amino acids. With V trimmed by 3 bases and J by 5 bases, 4 bases remained unmatched. CDR3 DNA: TGCGCCAGCAGCTGGGGACAGGGGAGTACTGAAGCTTTCTTT. This encodes CASSWGQGSTEAFF.

V usage is TRBV2 and J usage is TRBJ1-2; D possibly corresponds to TRBD1 (5 bases). The CDR3 consists of 12 residues. V was cut by 2 bases and J by 6 bases, with 7 bases left in between. From germline, CDR1 is SNHLY and CDR2 FYNNEI. The CDR3 is CASSEWTNGYTF. The CDR3 region has the DNA TGTGCCAGCAGTGAATGGACAAATGGCTACACCTTC.

V and J are TRBV12-5 and TRBJ2-7, with D possibly matching TRBD2 (5 bases). CDR3 length equals 15 residues. Looked up from germline, CDR1 is LGHNT and CDR2 is FRNRAP. Trimming removed 4 bases at V and 2 bases at J, with 15 bases between. The CDR3 DNA reads as TGTGCTAGTGGTTACGCCAGCGGCGGGCCCTACGAGCAGTACTTC. This translates into CASGYASGGPYEQYF.

V and J are TRBV5-1 and TRBJ1-4, with D perhaps matching TRBD1 (5 bases). The germline V gene has CDR1 SGHRS and CDR2 YFSETQ. The germline V and J ends were trimmed by 0 bases and 6 bases, with 12 bases remaining between them. This CDR3 is 15 amino acids long. The CDR3 protein is CASSLEAGRDEKLFF. As DNA, the CDR3 is TGCGCCAGCAGCTTGGAGGCAGGGCGCGATGAAAAACTGTTTTTT.

V usage is TRBV19 and J usage is TRBJ2-2, with 7 bases identical to TRBD2. Germline V lookup: CDR1 LNHDA, CDR2 SQIVND (reference sequence). The CDR3 totals 13 residues. Trimming at V came to 10 bases and at J to 7 bases, leaving 9 bases not matched to a gene. The CDR3 loop reads CATGGTVVGELFF. DNA for the CDR3: TGTGCCACCGGGGGGACGGTAGTCGGGGAGCTGTTTTTT.

The genes are TRBV7-2 and TRBJ1-3; D may be TRBD1 (5 bases). V was cut by 5 bases and J by 0 bases, with 17 bases left in between. The CDR3 contains 17 residues. Germline V gene lookup returns CDR1 SGHTA and CDR2 FQGNSA. The chain's CDR3 is CASSPAGTADSGNTIYF. Here the CDR3 DNA reads TGTGCCAGCAGCCCGGCGGGGACTGCCGACTCTGGAAACACCATATATTTT.

The chain carries TRBV2 and TRBJ1-4; D is uncertain. Trimming stripped 1 base from V and 7 bases from J, with 13 bases between. This CDR3 comprises 15 residues. Germline V CDR1 and CDR2: SNHLY, FYNNEI. CDR3 protein: CASSEDGLTREKLFF. The CDR3 region has the DNA TGTGCCAGCAGTGAAGACGGACTAACCCGTGAAAAACTGTTTTTT.

The chain links TRBV6-4 to TRBJ2-2, with 8 bases fitting TRBD1. Germline trimming cut 6 bases from V and 1 base from J; bases unmatched to any gene: 4. Looked up from germline, CDR1 is MRHNA and CDR2 is SNTAGT. The CDR3 covers 15 residues. In DNA form, the CDR3 reads TGTGCCAGCAGCTCCGGGACAGGGAACACCGGGGAGCTGTTTTTT. Translating it yields CASSSGTGNTGELFF.

The CDR3 here is CASSMGTGENTGELFF. For the CDR3, the DNA is TGTGCCAGTAGTATGGGGACAGGGGAAAACACCGGGGAGCTGTTTTTT. The chain combines TRBV19 with TRBJ2-2, with TRBD1 identical over 10 bases. CDR1 is LNHDA, CDR2 SQIVND, per germline (reference sequence). V was pared by 3 bases and J by 2 bases, with 3 bases of the junction left unmatched. The CDR3 extends over 16 amino acids.

This clone was observed a handful of times. The V gene is TRBV6-5, the J gene TRBJ1-5; 8 nucleotides line up with TRBD1. This CDR3 has 15 amino acids. J was trimmed by 6 bases and V by 5 bases; bases with no gene match: 9. From germline, CDR1 is MNHEY and CDR2 SVGAGI. CDR3 region: CASSPDRGSGQPQHF. DNA for the CDR3: TGTGCCAGCAGTCCCGACAGGGGTTCGGGTCAGCCCCAGCATTTT.

The V gene is TRBV7-9, the J gene TRBJ2-5; the match to TRBD1 covers 9 bases. Germline trimming cut 5 bases from V and 7 bases from J; bases unmatched to any gene: 8. Germline V gene lookup returns CDR1 SEHNR and CDR2 FQNEAQ (reference sequence). The CDR3 extends over 14 amino acids. CDR3: CASSRTGDLGTQYF. As DNA, the CDR3 is TGTGCCAGCAGCCGGACAGGGGATCTGGGGACCCAGTACTTC.

The rearrangement joins TRBV11-2 to TRBJ1-1; tentative D call: TRBD1 (6 bases). This CDR3 spans 16 amino acids. The ends were cut back, 5 bases at V and 4 bases at J, with 20 bases in the middle. Germline CDR1 and CDR2: SGHAT and FQNNGV. CDR3: CASSRIRGARATEAFF. CDR3 nucleotides: TGTGCCAGCAGCCGGATACGGGGGGCCAGGGCCACTGAAGCTTTCTTT.

The gene calls are TRBV7-9 and TRBJ2-7, with D tentatively TRBD2 (6 bases). The CDR3 sequence is 13 residues long. V dropped 2 bases and J dropped 4 bases, with 9 bases sitting between them. Germline CDR1 is SEHNR and CDR2 is FQNEAQ (reference sequence). CDR3 nucleotides: TGTGCCAGCAGCTTAAGTAGCGGTTACGAGCAGTACGTC. Encoded protein: CASSLSSGYEQYV.

The chain joins TRBV29-1 to TRBJ2-7, with 11 nucleotides matching TRBD2. The CDR3 loop spans 15 amino acids. Germline-derived CDR1 and CDR2 are SQVTM and ANQGSEA. Unmatched junction bases numbered 10, after V lost 4 bases and J lost 5 bases. CDR3 bases: TGCAGCGTTGTATTGGTAGCGGGAGGGCCTGACGAGCAGTACTTC. This codes for CSVVLVAGGPDEQYF.

The chain carries TRBV5-1 and TRBJ1-6; D is undetermined. V was pared by 0 bases and J by 7 bases, with 8 bases between. CDR1 SGHRS and CDR2 YFSETQ come from the germline V gene. The CDR3 is 14 amino acids. CDR3 sequence (DNA): TGCGCCAGCAGCTTGGGGCGGCAGAATTCACCCCTCCACTTT. Translating gives CASSLGRQNSPLHF.

The chain combines TRBV7-2 with TRBJ2-5; D uncertain. V gave up 8 bases and J gave up 2 bases, with 15 bases separating them. This CDR3 has 14 residues. Germline V lookup: CDR1 SGHTA, CDR2 FQGNSA. CDR3 sequence reads: CASVEWAIQETQYF. Written as DNA, the CDR3 is TGTGCCAGCGTCGAATGGGCAATTCAAGAGACCCAGTACTTC.

This chain joins TRBV6-1 and TRBJ1-2, with TRBD1 matching 7 bases. CDR1 and CDR2 (germline): MNHNS, SASEGT. V gave up 4 bases and J gave up 4 bases; unmatched junction bases: 12. The CDR3 has 16 amino acids. CDR3 nucleotides: TGTGCCAGCAGTGTAGCTGGGACAAAGGGGGCCTATGGCTACACCTTC. It translates to CASSVAGTKGAYGYTF.

J is TRBJ2-5 and V is TRBV7-2; the D gene is possibly TRBD1 (6 bases). CDR1 SGHTA and CDR2 FQGNSA come from the germline V gene. V was clipped by 5 bases and J by 0 bases, with 10 bases between them. The CDR3 length is 14 residues. For the CDR3, the DNA is TGTGCCAGCAGCCCCAGGACAGACCAAGAGACCCAGTACTTC. Translating it yields CASSPRTDQETQYF.

V is TRBV6-6 and J is TRBJ1-5; TRBD1 is a possible D gene (5 bases). From germline, CDR1 is MNHNY and CDR2 SVGAGI (reference sequence). CDR3 length: 15 amino acids. Between the trimmed V and J ends, which lost 5 bases and 2 bases, there was a span of 13 bases. CDR3 bases: TGTGCCAGCAGTCCTATGGACATAGGCAATCAGCCCCAGCATTTT. Its translation is CASSPMDIGNQPQHF.

This clone was counted only a few times. This sequence joins TRBV4-1 and TRBJ2-7; unclear D gene. Germline CDR1 reads MGHRA; CDR2 reads YSYEKL. This CDR3 has 15 residues. V lost 0 bases, J lost 1 base, and 10 bases lay in between. CDR3 amino acids: CASSQDEAYSYEQYF. The CDR3 bases are TGCGCCAGCAGCCAAGATGAGGCCTATTCCTACGAGCAGTACTTC.

This clone was seen once. The chain combines TRBV24-1 with TRBJ1-2, with 7 bases that match TRBD1. V lost 1 base to trimming and J lost 7 bases; unmatched junction nucleotides: 2. This CDR3 has 13 residues. Germline V CDR1 and CDR2: KGHDR, SFDVKD. CDR3 DNA sequence: TGTGCCACCAGTGATTTTACAGGGGCTGGCTACACCTTC. This sequence encodes CATSDFTGAGYTF.

The chain joins TRBV12-3 or TRBV12-4 to TRBJ1-1; D is unresolved. Trimming removed 3 bases from V and 11 bases from J, with 10 bases in between. This CDR3 comprises 11 residues. The CDR3: CASSFARRAFF. The CDR3 DNA reads as TGTGCCAGCAGTTTCGCGAGGAGGGCTTTCTTT.